Each of the 8 T cell receptor beta chains below was sequenced from the same sample in a study of blood T cell repertoires in COVID-19. Produced via immunoSEQ multiplex PCR; TCRdb's table is partial and in-frame only. The sample records 88,000 or so clones, over 75% being singletons. The specimen sequenced was peripheral blood. These TCRs come from a man in his 60s with acute or convalescent COVID-19.

The chain recombines TRBV6-5 with TRBJ1-6; D is unclear. Germline V gives CDR1 MNHEY, CDR2 SVGAGI. The CDR3 length is 15 residues. With 2 bases removed from V and 6 bases from J, the gap between germline ends came to 11 bases. The CDR3 region is CASSYNLESNSPLHF. In DNA, the CDR3 is TGTGCCAGCAGTTACAACCTTGAGTCTAATTCACCCCTCCACTTT.

The chain has TRBV9 and TRBJ2-1; 8 bases line up with TRBD2. The CDR3 extends over 15 amino acids. With V trimmed by 4 bases and J by 5 bases, 8 bases remained unmatched. Germline assignment: CDR1 SGDLS and CDR2 YYNGEE. For the CDR3, the DNA is TGTGCCAGCAGCCTCTCCGGGACTAGTCACAATGAGCAGTTCTTC. Translated, it gives CASSLSGTSHNEQFF. The full variable domain, its missing parts supplied by reference TRBV9 and TRBJ2-1, is DSGVTQTPKHLITATGQRVTLRCSPRSGDLSVYWYQQSLDQGLQFLIQYYNGEERAKGNILERFSAQQFPDLHSELNLSSLELGDSALYFCASSLSGTSHNEQFFGPGTRLTVL.

The V gene is TRBV5-1, the J gene TRBJ2-1, with D tentatively TRBD2 (5 bases). Germline CDR1 and CDR2: SGHRS and YFSETQ. The CDR3 is 15 amino acids. V dropped 4 bases and J dropped 0 bases, with 11 bases sitting between them. CDR3 nucleotides: TGCGCCAGCAGCCCGCCAGCGGACTCCTACAATGAGCAGTTCTTC. Its translation: CASSPPADSYNEQFF.

CDR3 nucleotides: TGTGCCAGCAGCTCCGGGACTAGCGGGCGCCCTGGGGCGCAGTACTTC. It translates to CASSSGTSGRPGAQYF. The chain has TRBV7-2 and TRBJ2-7; 12 bases agree with TRBD2. CDR3 length equals 16 residues. With 4 bases clipped from V and 9 bases from J, the junction kept 13 bases outside the gene matches. Germline CDR1 and CDR2: SGHTA and FQGNSA.

CDR3: CAWSGIGVKNQPQHF. CDR3 sequence (DNA): TGTGCCTGGAGTGGAATCGGTGTTAAAAATCAGCCCCAGCATTTT. V is TRBV30 and J is TRBJ1-5; D not certain. The length of the CDR3 is 15 residues. Germline assignment: CDR1 GTSNPN and CDR2 SVGIG (reference sequence). Trimming cost V 1 base and J 4 bases, with 14 bases left between them.

The chain combines TRBV9 with TRBJ1-4, with D unresolved. Germline values: CDR1 SGDLS, CDR2 YYNGEE. The CDR3 length is 14 residues. The germline V and J ends were trimmed by 3 bases and 0 bases, with 6 bases remaining between them. The CDR3 reads CASSGGATNEKLFF. In nucleotides, the CDR3 is TGTGCCAGCAGCGGGGGAGCAACTAATGAAAAACTGTTTTTT.

The chain links TRBV9 to TRBJ2-3; TRBD2 agrees at 7 bases. The CDR3 totals 15 residues. V shed 4 bases and J 1 base; nucleotides not matched to a gene: 6. Germline-derived CDR1 and CDR2 are SGDLS and YYNGEE. CDR3 amino acids: CASSYKREGTDTQYF. CDR3 DNA sequence: TGTGCCAGCAGCTATAAACGGGAGGGCACAGATACGCAGTATTTT.

V and J are TRBV19 and TRBJ1-2, with 9 nucleotides matching TRBD1. With 7 bases clipped from V and 0 bases from J, the junction kept 3 bases outside the gene matches. The CDR3 covers 14 residues. CDR1 and CDR2 (germline): LNHDA, SQIVND (reference sequence). CDR3 in amino acids: CASKRTGANYGYTF. The DNA of the CDR3 is TGTGCCAGTAAAAGGACAGGGGCTAACTATGGCTACACCTTC.